Listed below are T cell receptor beta chains from one sample, sequenced in a study of cytomegalovirus exposure and HLA in healthy donors. TCRdb's table, derived via immunoSEQ multiplex PCR, lists solely in-frame clones and lacks some. The table includes roughly 180,000 clones, 65% to 85% detected once. Sequenced input: PBMCs. The receptors were sampled from a woman in her thirties in good health and CMV-seropositive. Both conserved end residues are part of each CDR3. The order of the fields is D gene, J gene, clone size, V gene, CDR3 DNA, CDR3 protein. D genes are given only for firm matches. A clone size is listed for some rows: how often the clone was seen (once, few, many), or a class if it is expanded.

D gene: TRBD1; J gene: TRBJ1-1; clone size: -; V gene: TRBV2; CDR3 DNA: TGTGCCAGCAGTAGACAGGGGAACACTGAAGCTTTCTTT; CDR3 protein: CASSRQGNTEAFF
D gene: TRBD1; J gene: TRBJ1-2; clone size: -; V gene: TRBV5-6; CDR3 DNA: TGTGCCAGCAGCTCGGTAGGGGGCGGTAACTATGGCTACACCTTC; CDR3 protein: CASSSVGGGNYGYTF
D gene: -; J gene: TRBJ1-1; clone size: -; V gene: TRBV19; CDR3 DNA: TGTGCCAGTAGTAATGGCATCCGCACTGAAGCTTTCTTT; CDR3 protein: CASSNGIRTEAFF
D gene: -; J gene: TRBJ1-5; clone size: -; V gene: TRBV2; CDR3 DNA: TGTGCCAGCAGTCTCACACATAGCAATCAGCCCCAGCATTTT; CDR3 protein: CASSLTHSNQPQHF
D gene: -; J gene: TRBJ2-3; clone size: -; V gene: TRBV19; CDR3 DNA: TGTGCCAGTAACTCCCTAGCCTCAGATATGCAGTATTTT; CDR3 protein: CASNSLASDMQYF
D gene: -; J gene: TRBJ1-4; clone size: few; V gene: TRBV25-1; CDR3 DNA: TGTGCCAGCAGTAGGACGGGGAACGATGAAAAACTGTTTTTT; CDR3 protein: CASSRTGNDEKLFF
D gene: -; J gene: TRBJ1-3; clone size: -; V gene: TRBV9; CDR3 DNA: TGTGCCAGCAGCGTACGGCCGGAACCGGGCACCATATATTTT; CDR3 protein: CASSVRPEPGTIYF
D gene: TRBD2; J gene: TRBJ2-5; clone size: -; V gene: TRBV9; CDR3 DNA: TGTGCCAGCAGCTCTGGACTAGCGGGGGGTCCGTCGGAGACCCAGTACTTC; CDR3 protein: CASSSGLAGGPSETQYF
D gene: -; J gene: TRBJ2-7; clone size: -; V gene: TRBV4-1; CDR3 DNA: TGCGCCAGCAGCCAAGATCTAGTTCGAGGCGAGCAGTACTTC; CDR3 protein: CASSQDLVRGEQYF
D gene: -; J gene: TRBJ1-2; clone size: -; V gene: TRBV6-5; CDR3 DNA: TGTGCCAGCAGTTACTCGGTACAGAGTGGCTACACCTTC; CDR3 protein: CASSYSVQSGYTF
D gene: -; J gene: TRBJ1-2; clone size: -; V gene: TRBV4-1; CDR3 DNA: TGCGCCAGCAGGAACTACTTGTCTCGAGGTGGTCCCCTTTGTGGCTACACCTTC; CDR3 protein: CASRNYLSRGGPLCGYTF
D gene: -; J gene: TRBJ1-5; clone size: -; V gene: TRBV7-8; CDR3 DNA: TGTGCCAGCAGCTCGACTGGGGGGATGGGCTACAATCAGCCCCAGCATTTT; CDR3 protein: CASSSTGGMGYNQPQHF
D gene: -; J gene: TRBJ1-2; clone size: -; V gene: TRBV7-8; CDR3 DNA: TGTGCCAGCAGCCCCCAGGAGGGTCGCTACTATGGCTACACCTTC; CDR3 protein: CASSPQEGRYYGYTF
D gene: TRBD2; J gene: TRBJ2-7; clone size: few; V gene: TRBV10-3; CDR3 DNA: TGTGCCGTGGGGACTAGAGCCTACGAGCAGTACTTC; CDR3 protein: CAVGTRAYEQYF
D gene: -; J gene: TRBJ2-4; clone size: -; V gene: TRBV6-5; CDR3 DNA: TGTGCCAGCTCCAGGGTGCTAGCCAAAAACATTCAGTACTTC; CDR3 protein: CASSRVLAKNIQYF
D gene: TRBD1; J gene: TRBJ2-7; clone size: few; V gene: TRBV6-1; CDR3 DNA: TGTGCCAGCAGTAGGACAGGTTGGGACGAGCAGTACTTC; CDR3 protein: CASSRTGWDEQYF
D gene: -; J gene: TRBJ1-5; clone size: -; V gene: TRBV2; CDR3 DNA: TGTGCCAGCAACTACCGACTTGAGCCCCAGCATTTT; CDR3 protein: CASNYRLEPQHF
D gene: -; J gene: TRBJ1-1; clone size: few; V gene: TRBV11-2; CDR3 DNA: TGTGCCAGCAGCTTAAGGGCCAGGGTCGCTTTCTTT; CDR3 protein: CASSLRARVAFF
D gene: -; J gene: TRBJ1-1; clone size: -; V gene: TRBV14; CDR3 DNA: TGTGCCAGCAGCCAGCGGGTGCGGACTGAAGCTTTCTTT; CDR3 protein: CASSQRVRTEAFF
D gene: -; J gene: TRBJ2-5; clone size: few; V gene: TRBV6-5; CDR3 DNA: TGTGCCAGCAGTTACTCTTCCCCCCGGGTGGAGACCCAGTACTTC; CDR3 protein: CASSYSSPRVETQYF
D gene: TRBD1; J gene: TRBJ2-1; clone size: -; V gene: TRBV5-6; CDR3 DNA: TGTGCCAGCAGCTTCTGGGACAGGTTAAGCAATGAGCAGTTCTTC; CDR3 protein: CASSFWDRLSNEQFF
D gene: -; J gene: TRBJ1-5; clone size: -; V gene: TRBV7-8; CDR3 DNA: TGTGCCAGCAGCTTAGTCCCGGGAGATTTTAGCAATCAGCCCCAGCATTTT; CDR3 protein: CASSLVPGDFSNQPQHF
D gene: TRBD1; J gene: TRBJ2-7; clone size: -; V gene: TRBV6-5; CDR3 DNA: TGTGCCAGCAGGACCGGGGGACAGGGCTACGAGCAGTACTTC; CDR3 protein: CASRTGGQGYEQYF
D gene: TRBD1; J gene: TRBJ1-1; clone size: -; V gene: TRBV6-5; CDR3 DNA: TGTGCCAGCAGTTACAAAGGGGGCTACACTGAAGCTTTCTTT; CDR3 protein: CASSYKGGYTEAFF
D gene: -; J gene: TRBJ2-7; clone size: few; V gene: TRBV10-3; CDR3 DNA: TGTGCCATCAGGAGAGAGGCAGAATCCTACGAGCAGTACTTC; CDR3 protein: CAIRREAESYEQYF
D gene: TRBD1; J gene: TRBJ1-4; clone size: few; V gene: TRBV7-9; CDR3 DNA: TGTGCCAGCAGCTCGCAGGGGGCGCGGTATGAAAAACTGTTTTTT; CDR3 protein: CASSSQGARYEKLFF
D gene: -; J gene: TRBJ1-2; clone size: -; V gene: TRBV6-5; CDR3 DNA: TGTGCCAGCAGCCCCCTCCAGGTCTTTAACTATGGCTACACCTTC; CDR3 protein: CASSPLQVFNYGYTF
D gene: -; J gene: TRBJ1-1; clone size: -; V gene: TRBV4-2; CDR3 DNA: TGTGCCAGCAGCCTAGAGAACAGGGCCAACACTGAAGCTTTCTTT; CDR3 protein: CASSLENRANTEAFF
D gene: -; J gene: TRBJ2-7; clone size: -; V gene: TRBV28; CDR3 DNA: TGTGCCAGCGAGAGCAGGGAAACCTACGAGCAGTACTTC; CDR3 protein: CASESRETYEQYF
D gene: -; J gene: TRBJ1-1; clone size: -; V gene: TRBV19; CDR3 DNA: TGTGCCAGTAGCCTACAGATACTTTACACTGAAGCTTTCTTT; CDR3 protein: CASSLQILYTEAFF
D gene: -; J gene: TRBJ2-7; clone size: -; V gene: TRBV10-1; CDR3 DNA: TGCGCCAGCAGTGAGTCGGGAGTTTGCCACCTCTACGAGCAGTACTTC; CDR3 protein: CASSESGVCHLYEQYF
D gene: -; J gene: TRBJ2-5; clone size: once; V gene: TRBV27; CDR3 DNA: TGTGCCAGCAGTTTTAGTAGTCGGGAGACCCAGTACTTC; CDR3 protein: CASSFSSRETQYF
D gene: TRBD1; J gene: TRBJ1-4; clone size: -; V gene: TRBV5-1; CDR3 DNA: TGCGCCAGCAGCACGGGACAGGTTTATAATGAAAAACTGTTTTTT; CDR3 protein: CASSTGQVYNEKLFF
D gene: -; J gene: TRBJ2-7; clone size: many; V gene: TRBV2; CDR3 DNA: TGTGCCACCACTCTCTACGAGCAGTACTTC; CDR3 protein: CATTLYEQYF
D gene: -; J gene: TRBJ2-1; clone size: -; V gene: TRBV4-1; CDR3 DNA: TGCGCCAGCCGCTCATTCGAGGAGCAGTTCTTC; CDR3 protein: CASRSFEEQFF
D gene: TRBD2; J gene: TRBJ2-7; clone size: -; V gene: TRBV6-1; CDR3 DNA: TGTGCCAGCAGTCAAGGGACTAGCGGAGTCTACGAGCAGTACTTC; CDR3 protein: CASSQGTSGVYEQYF
D gene: -; J gene: TRBJ1-1; clone size: -; V gene: TRBV6-5; CDR3 DNA: TGTGCCAGCAGAGATCTAGGGGGGGAGAACACTGAAGCTTTCTTT; CDR3 protein: CASRDLGGENTEAFF
D gene: TRBD1; J gene: TRBJ2-2; clone size: few; V gene: TRBV10-1; CDR3 DNA: TGCGCCAGCGGCCAAAACAGGGGCACCGGGGAGCTGTTTTTT; CDR3 protein: CASGQNRGTGELFF
D gene: -; J gene: TRBJ2-3; clone size: -; V gene: TRBV19; CDR3 DNA: TGTGCCAGTAGTTTAACACGCTCAGATACGCAGTATTTT; CDR3 protein: CASSLTRSDTQYF
D gene: TRBD1; J gene: TRBJ1-1; clone size: -; V gene: TRBV2; CDR3 DNA: TGTGCCAGCAGGTACAGGGGAGAGAACACTGAAGCTTTCTTT; CDR3 protein: CASRYRGENTEAFF